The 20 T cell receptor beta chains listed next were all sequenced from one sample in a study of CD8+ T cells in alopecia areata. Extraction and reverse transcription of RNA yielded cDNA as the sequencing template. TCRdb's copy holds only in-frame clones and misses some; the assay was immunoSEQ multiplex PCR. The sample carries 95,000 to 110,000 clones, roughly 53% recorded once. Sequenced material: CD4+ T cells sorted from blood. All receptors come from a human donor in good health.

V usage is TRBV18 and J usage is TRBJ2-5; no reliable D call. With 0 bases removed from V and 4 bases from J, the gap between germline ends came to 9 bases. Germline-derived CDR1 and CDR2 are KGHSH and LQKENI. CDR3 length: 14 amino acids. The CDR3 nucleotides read TGTGCCAGCTCACCACCTCCCATAGGAGAGACCCAGTACTTC. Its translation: CASSPPPIGETQYF.

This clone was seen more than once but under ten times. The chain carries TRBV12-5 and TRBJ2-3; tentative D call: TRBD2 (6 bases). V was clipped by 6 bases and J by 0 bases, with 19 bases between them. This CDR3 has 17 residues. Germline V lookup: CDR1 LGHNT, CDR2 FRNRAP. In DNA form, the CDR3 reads TGTGCTAGTGGATCCGGGGCGGGAATCGCTAGCACAGATACGCAGTATTTT. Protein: CASGSGAGIASTDTQYF.

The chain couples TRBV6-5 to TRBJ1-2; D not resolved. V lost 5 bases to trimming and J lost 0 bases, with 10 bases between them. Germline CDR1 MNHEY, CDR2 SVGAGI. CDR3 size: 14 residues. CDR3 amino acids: CASSEDGTNYGYTF. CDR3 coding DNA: TGTGCCAGCAGTGAGGACGGAACTAACTATGGCTACACCTTC.

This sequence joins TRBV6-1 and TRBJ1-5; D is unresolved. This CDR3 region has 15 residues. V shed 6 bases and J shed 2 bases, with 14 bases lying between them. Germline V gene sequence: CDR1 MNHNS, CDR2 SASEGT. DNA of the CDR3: TGTGCCAGCAGGGCCGACTTATCGGGCAATCAGCCCCAGCATTTT. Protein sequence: CASRADLSGNQPQHF.

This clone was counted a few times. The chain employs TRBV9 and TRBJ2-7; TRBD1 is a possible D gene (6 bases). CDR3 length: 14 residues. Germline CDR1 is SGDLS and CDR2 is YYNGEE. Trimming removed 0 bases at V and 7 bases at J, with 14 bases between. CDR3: CASSVGLDQGEQYF. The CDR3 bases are TGTGCCAGCAGCGTAGGTCTAGACCAGGGGGAGCAGTACTTC.

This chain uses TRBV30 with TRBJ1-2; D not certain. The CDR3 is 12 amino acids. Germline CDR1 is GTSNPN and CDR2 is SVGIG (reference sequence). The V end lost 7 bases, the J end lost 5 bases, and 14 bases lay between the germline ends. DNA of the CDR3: TGTGCCTCCTGGGTCCGCAATTATGGCTACACCTTC. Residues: CASWVRNYGYTF. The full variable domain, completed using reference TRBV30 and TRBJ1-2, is SQTIHQWPATLVQPVGSPLSLECTVEGTSNPNLYWYRQAAGRGLQLLFYSVGIGQISSEVPQNLSASRPQDRQFILSSKKLLLSDSGFYLCASWVRNYGYTFGSGTRLTVV.

The CDR3 protein is CASSLRVTKQYF. CDR3 DNA sequence: TGTGCCAGCAGTCTCAGGGTTACCAAGCAGTACTTC. This chain uses TRBV28 with TRBJ2-5; D is perhaps TRBD1 (5 bases). This CDR3 spans 12 amino acids. With 5 bases removed from V and 11 bases from J, the gap between germline ends came to 15 bases. Per the germline V gene, CDR1 is MDHEN and CDR2 is SYDVKM.

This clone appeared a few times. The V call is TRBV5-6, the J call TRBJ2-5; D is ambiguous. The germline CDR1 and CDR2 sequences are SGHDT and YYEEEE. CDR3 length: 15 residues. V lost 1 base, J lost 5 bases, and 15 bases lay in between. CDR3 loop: CASSLPFARSETQYF. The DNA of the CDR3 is TGTGCCAGCAGCTTGCCGTTCGCCAGGTCTGAGACCCAGTACTTC.

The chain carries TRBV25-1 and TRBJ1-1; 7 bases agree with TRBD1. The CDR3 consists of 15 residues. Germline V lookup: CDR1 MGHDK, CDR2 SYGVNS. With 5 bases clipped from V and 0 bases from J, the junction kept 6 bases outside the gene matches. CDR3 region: CASSTYRGLNTEAFF. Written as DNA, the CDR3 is TGTGCCAGCAGTACCTACAGGGGCTTGAACACTGAAGCTTTCTTT.

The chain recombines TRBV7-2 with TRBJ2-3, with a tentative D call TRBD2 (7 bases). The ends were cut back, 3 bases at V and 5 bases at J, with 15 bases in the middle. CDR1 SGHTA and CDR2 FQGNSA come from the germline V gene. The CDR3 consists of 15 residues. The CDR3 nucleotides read TGTGCCAGCAGCTTTATCGCGGGGGCCGGAGATACGCAGTATTTT. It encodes CASSFIAGAGDTQYF. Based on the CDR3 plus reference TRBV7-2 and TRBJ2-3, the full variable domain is GAGVSQSPSNKVTEKGKDVELRCDPISGHTALYWYRQSLGQGLEFLIYFQGNSAPDKSGLPSDRFSAERTGGSVSTLTIQRTQQEDSAVYLCASSFIAGAGDTQYFGPGTRLTVL.

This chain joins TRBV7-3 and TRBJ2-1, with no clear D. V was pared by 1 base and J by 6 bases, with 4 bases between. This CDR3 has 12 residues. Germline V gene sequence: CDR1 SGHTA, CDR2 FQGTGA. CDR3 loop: CASSLSGNEQFF. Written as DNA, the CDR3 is TGTGCCAGCAGCTTAAGTGGCAATGAGCAGTTCTTC.

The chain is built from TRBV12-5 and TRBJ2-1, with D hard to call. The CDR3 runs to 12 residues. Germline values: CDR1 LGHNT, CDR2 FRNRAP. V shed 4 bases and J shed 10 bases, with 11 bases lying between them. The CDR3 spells CASGSLAGEQFF. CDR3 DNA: TGTGCTAGTGGTTCCTTAGCAGGCGAGCAGTTCTTC. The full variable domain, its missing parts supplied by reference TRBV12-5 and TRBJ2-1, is DARVTQTPRHKVTEMGQEVTMRCQPILGHNTVFWYRQTMMQGLELLAYFRNRAPLDDSGMPKDRFSAEMPDATLATLKIQPSEPRDSAVYFCASGSLAGEQFFGPGTRLTVL.

The CDR3 DNA reads as TGTGCCAGCCACTTGGGGGGCACTACTGAAGCTTTCTTT. Translated, it gives CASHLGGTTEAFF. V and J are TRBV2 and TRBJ1-1, with D tentatively TRBD1 (6 bases). V was pared by 8 bases and J by 5 bases, with 15 bases between. The CDR3 is made up of 13 amino acids. Germline V gene sequence: CDR1 SNHLY, CDR2 FYNNEI.

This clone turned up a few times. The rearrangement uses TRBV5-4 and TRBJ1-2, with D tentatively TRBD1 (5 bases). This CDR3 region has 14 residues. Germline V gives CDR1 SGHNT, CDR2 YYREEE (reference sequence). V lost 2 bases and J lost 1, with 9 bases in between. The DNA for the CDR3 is TGTGCCAGCAGCTTCAACAGGCTTAACTATGGCTACACCTTC. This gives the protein CASSFNRLNYGYTF.

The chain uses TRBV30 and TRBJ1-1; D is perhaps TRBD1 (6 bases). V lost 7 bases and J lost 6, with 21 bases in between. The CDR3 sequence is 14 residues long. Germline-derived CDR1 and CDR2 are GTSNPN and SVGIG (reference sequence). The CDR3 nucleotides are TGTGCCTCCGGGAAGGGGGGGATAGTAGCTGAAGCTTTCTTT. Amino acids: CASGKGGIVAEAFF.

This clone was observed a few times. CDR3 amino acids: CASSLRDRDEKLFF. For the CDR3, the DNA is TGTGCCAGCAGCTTAAGGGACAGGGATGAAAAACTGTTTTTT. The chain recombines TRBV7-8 with TRBJ1-4, with 9 bases lining up with TRBD1. The CDR3 is 14 amino acids. From germline, CDR1 is SGHVS and CDR2 FQNEAQ. The J segment lost 6 bases and the V segment lost 2 bases, leaving 1 base of the junction unmatched.

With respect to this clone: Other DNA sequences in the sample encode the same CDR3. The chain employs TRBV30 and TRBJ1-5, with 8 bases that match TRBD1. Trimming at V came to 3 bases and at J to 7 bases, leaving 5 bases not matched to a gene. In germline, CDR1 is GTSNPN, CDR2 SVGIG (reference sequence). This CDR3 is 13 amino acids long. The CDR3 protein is CAWRGQGGQPQHF. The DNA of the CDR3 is TGTGCCTGGAGAGGACAGGGCGGCCAGCCCCAGCATTTT.

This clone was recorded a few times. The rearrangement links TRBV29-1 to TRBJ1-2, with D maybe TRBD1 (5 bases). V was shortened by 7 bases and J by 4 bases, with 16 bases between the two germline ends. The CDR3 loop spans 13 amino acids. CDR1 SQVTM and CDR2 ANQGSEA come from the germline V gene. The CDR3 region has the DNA TGCAGCGCCCGTCCCCAGGGAGGCTATGGCTACACCTTC. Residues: CSARPQGGYGYTF.

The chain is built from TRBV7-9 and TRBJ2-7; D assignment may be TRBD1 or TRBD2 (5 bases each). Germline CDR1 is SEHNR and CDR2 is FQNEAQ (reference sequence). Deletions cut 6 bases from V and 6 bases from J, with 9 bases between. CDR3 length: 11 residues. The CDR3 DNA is TGTGCCAGCAGTGGGGGACCCGAGCAGTACTTC. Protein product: CASSGGPEQYF.

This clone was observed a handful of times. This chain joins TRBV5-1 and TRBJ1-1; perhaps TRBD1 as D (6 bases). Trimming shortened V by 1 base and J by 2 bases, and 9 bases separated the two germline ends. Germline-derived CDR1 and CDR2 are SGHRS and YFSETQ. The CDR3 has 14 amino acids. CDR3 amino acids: CASSLTGPNTEAFF. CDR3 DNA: TGCGCCAGCAGCTTGACAGGGCCAAACACTGAAGCTTTCTTT.